The rows below give T cell receptor beta chains drawn from one sample of a study of cytomegalovirus exposure and HLA in healthy donors. Sequencing was performed with immunoSEQ multiplex PCR; in TCRdb, only in-frame clones are kept and a portion is missing. The table lists over 200,000 clones, around four fifths of them singletons. Sequenced sample: PBMCs. These receptors all stem from a woman aged 55-70 years in good health and CMV-seropositive. Both conserved end residues are part of each CDR3. Size tells how often a clone was seen (once, few, many) or the class of an expanded clone, and some rows leave it out.

clone size | J gene | V gene | CDR3 protein
. | TRBJ1-5 | TRBV10-3 | CAISESEGAINQPQHF
. | TRBJ1-4 | TRBV19 | CASSILGGYEKLFF
once | TRBJ2-1 | TRBV7-6 | CASSLGPPLAGGPHEQFF
. | TRBJ2-1 | TRBV6-1 | CASSEALGQGYNEQFF
few | TRBJ2-2 | TRBV28 | CASRPPTGPTGELFF
. | TRBJ1-1 | TRBV5-1 | CASSQFPMNTEAFF
. | TRBJ1-5 | TRBV7-2 | CASSHRDRGQGQPQHF
few | TRBJ2-1 | TRBV5-6 | CASSLGTGVYNEQFF
. | TRBJ1-6 | TRBV25-1 | CASSVTGTVYNSPLHF
. | TRBJ1-2 | TRBV6-1 | CASSEDLRGYTF
. | TRBJ2-1 | TRBV7-2 | CASSLWGGGGNNEQFF
. | TRBJ2-3 | TRBV5-1 | CASSFSGQGAEDTQYF
. | TRBJ2-2 | TRBV19 | CASSIWGQGAETGELFF
. | TRBJ2-5 | TRBV5-1 | CASSLVSGLAEGETQYF
few | TRBJ1-1 | TRBV29-1 | CSVEGRVRRNTEAFF
. | TRBJ2-7 | TRBV6-1 | CASSWTGNNYEQYF
. | TRBJ2-5 | TRBV5-4 | CASSRTNQETQYF
. | TRBJ1-5 | TRBV6-5 | CASRTGVGQPQHF
. | TRBJ2-7 | TRBV7-9 | CASKDAGGPSEQYF
. | TRBJ2-4 | TRBV6-5 | CASSYSPAGYTIQYF
. | TRBJ1-2 | TRBV7-9 | CASSAGTDYGYTF
once | TRBJ1-5 | TRBV7-2 | CASSFAFNQPQHF
few | TRBJ1-2 | TRBV7-2 | CASSQGWQYTYGYTF
. | TRBJ2-7 | TRBV2 | CASSGRGLWNPEQYF